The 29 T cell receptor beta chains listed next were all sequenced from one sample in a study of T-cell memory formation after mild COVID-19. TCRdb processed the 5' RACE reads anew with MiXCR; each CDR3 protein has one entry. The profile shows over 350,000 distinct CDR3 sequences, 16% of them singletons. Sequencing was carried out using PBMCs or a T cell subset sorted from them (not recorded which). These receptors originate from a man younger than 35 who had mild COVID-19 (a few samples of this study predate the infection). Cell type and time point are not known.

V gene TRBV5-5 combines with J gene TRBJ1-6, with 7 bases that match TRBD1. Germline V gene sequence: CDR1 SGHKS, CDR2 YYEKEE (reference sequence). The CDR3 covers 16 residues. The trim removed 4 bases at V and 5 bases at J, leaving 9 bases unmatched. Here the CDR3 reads CASSVSLGTDNSPLHF. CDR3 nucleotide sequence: TGTGCCAGCAGCGTATCACTGGGGACAGATAATTCACCCCTCCACTTT.

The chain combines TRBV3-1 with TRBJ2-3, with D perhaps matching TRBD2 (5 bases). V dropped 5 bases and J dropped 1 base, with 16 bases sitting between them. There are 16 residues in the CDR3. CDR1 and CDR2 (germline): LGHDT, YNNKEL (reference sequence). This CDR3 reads CASSSNPGLGTDTQYF. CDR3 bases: TGTGCCAGCAGCTCAAACCCCGGACTGGGCACAGATACGCAGTATTTT.

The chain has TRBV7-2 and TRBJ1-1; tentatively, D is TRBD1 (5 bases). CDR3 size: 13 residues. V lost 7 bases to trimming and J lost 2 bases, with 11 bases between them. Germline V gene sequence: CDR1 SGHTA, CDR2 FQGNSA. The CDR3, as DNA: TGTGCCAGCACCCGACAGTCAAACACTGAAGCTTTCTTT. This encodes CASTRQSNTEAFF.

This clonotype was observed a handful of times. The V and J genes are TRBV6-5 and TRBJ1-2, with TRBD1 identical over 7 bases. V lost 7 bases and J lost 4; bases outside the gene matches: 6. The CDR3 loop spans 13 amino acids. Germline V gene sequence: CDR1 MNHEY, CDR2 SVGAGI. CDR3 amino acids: CASMQGGGYGYTF. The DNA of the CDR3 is TGTGCCAGCATGCAGGGGGGCGGCTATGGCTACACCTTC.

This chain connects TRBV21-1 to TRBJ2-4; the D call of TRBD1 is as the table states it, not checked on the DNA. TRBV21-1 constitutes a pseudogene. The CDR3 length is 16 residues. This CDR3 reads CASRAGQGRAKNIQYF. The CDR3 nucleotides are TGTGCCAGCAGAGCTGGACAGGGGCGGGCCAAAAACATTCAGTACTTC.

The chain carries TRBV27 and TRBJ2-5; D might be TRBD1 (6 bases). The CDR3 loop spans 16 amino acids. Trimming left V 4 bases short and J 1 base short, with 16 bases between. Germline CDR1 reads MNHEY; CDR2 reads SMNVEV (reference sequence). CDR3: CASSSPRDMGQETQYF. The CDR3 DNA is TGTGCCAGCAGTTCCCCTCGGGACATGGGCCAAGAGACCCAGTACTTC.

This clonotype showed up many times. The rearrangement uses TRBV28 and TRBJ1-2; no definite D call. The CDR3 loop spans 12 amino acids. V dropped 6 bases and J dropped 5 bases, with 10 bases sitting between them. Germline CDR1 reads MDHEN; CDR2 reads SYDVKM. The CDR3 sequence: CASSTERYGYTF. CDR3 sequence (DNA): TGTGCCAGCAGCACGGAGCGATATGGCTACACCTTC.

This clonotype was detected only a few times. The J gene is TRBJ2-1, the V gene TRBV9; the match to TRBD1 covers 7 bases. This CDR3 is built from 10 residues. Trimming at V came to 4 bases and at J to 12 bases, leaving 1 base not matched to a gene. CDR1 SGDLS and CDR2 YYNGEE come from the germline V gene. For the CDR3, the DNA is TGTGCCAGCAGCACAGGGGCGCAGTTCTTC. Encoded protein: CASSTGAQFF. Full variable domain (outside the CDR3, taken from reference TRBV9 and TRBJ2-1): DSGVTQTPKHLITATGQRVTLRCSPRSGDLSVYWYQQSLDQGLQFLIQYYNGEERAKGNILERFSAQQFPDLHSELNLSSLELGDSALYFCASSTGAQFFGPGTRLTVL.

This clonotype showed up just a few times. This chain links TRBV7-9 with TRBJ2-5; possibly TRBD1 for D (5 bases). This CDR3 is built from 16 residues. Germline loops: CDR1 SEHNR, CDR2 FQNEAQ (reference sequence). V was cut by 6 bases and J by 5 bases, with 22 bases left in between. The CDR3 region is CASRPIPQGIYETQYF. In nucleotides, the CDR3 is TGTGCCAGCAGACCGATCCCCCAGGGAATTTATGAGACCCAGTACTTC. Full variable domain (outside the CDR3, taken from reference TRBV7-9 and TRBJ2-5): DTGVSQNPRHKITKRGQNVTFRCDPISEHNRLYWYRQTLGQGPEFLTYFQNEAQLEKSRLLSDRFSAERPKGSFSTLEIQRTEQGDSAMYLCASRPIPQGIYETQYFGPGTRLLVL.

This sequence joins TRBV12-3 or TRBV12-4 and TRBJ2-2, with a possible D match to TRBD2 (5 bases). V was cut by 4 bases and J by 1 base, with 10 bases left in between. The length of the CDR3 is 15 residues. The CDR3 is CASSSSSLNTGELFF. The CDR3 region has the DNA TGTGCCAGCAGTTCCTCTAGCCTGAACACCGGGGAGCTGTTTTTT.

CDR3 sequence: CASSLEGRRELFF. The CDR3 nucleotides are TGCGCCAGCAGCTTGGAAGGCCGGAGGGAACTGTTTTTT. The chain carries TRBV5-1 and TRBJ1-4; D uncertain. V shed 0 bases and J shed 12 bases, with 12 bases lying between them. The CDR3 spans 13 residues. The V gene's germline CDR1 is SGHRS and CDR2 YFSETQ.

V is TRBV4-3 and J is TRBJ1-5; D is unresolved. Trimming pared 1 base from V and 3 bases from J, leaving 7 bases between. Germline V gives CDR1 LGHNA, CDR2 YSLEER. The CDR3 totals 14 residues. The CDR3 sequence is CASSQVQFNQPQHF. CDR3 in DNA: TGCGCCAGCAGCCAAGTACAGTTCAATCAGCCCCAGCATTTT.

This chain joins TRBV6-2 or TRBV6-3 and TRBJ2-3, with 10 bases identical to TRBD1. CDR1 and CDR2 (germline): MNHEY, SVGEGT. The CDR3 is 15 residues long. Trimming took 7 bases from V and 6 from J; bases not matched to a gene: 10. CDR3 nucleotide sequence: TGTGCCAGCAAAGGACAGGGGGAGTACTCCGATACGCAGTATTTT. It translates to CASKGQGEYSDTQYF.

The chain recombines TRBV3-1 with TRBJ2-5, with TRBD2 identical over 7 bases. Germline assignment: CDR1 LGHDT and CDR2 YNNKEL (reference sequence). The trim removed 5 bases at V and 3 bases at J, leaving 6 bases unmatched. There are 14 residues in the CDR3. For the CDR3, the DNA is TGTGCCAGCAGCACCCTAGCGGCTGAAGAGACCCAGTACTTC. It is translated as CASSTLAAEETQYF.

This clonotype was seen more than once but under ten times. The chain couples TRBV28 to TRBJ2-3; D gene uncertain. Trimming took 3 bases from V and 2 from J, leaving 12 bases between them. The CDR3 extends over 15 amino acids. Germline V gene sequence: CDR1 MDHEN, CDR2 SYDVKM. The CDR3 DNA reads TGTGCCAGCAGTTTGCTTTCGGACCTCACAGATACGCAGTATTTT. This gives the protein CASSLLSDLTDTQYF.

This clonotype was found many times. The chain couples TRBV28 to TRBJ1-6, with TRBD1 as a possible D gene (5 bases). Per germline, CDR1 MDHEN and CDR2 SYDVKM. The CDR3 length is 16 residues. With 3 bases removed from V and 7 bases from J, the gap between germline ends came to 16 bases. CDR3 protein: CASSFLGGGENSPLHF. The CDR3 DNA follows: TGTGCCAGCAGTTTTCTCGGGGGAGGTGAGAATTCACCCCTCCACTTT.

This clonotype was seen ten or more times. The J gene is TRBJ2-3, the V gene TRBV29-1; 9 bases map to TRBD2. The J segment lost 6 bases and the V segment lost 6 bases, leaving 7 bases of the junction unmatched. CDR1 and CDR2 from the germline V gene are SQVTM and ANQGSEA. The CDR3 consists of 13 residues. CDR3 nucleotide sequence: TGCAGCGTGGGTAGACTAGCGGCGGATACGCAGTATTTT. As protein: CSVGRLAADTQYF.

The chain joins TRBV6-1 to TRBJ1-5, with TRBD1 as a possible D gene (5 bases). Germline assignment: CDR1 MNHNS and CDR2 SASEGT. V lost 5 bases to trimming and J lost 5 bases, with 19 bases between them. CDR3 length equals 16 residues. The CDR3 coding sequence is TGTGCCAGCAGTCCTCGGAGGGGAGGAGGGGATCAGCCCCAGCATTTT. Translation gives CASSPRRGGGDQPQHF.

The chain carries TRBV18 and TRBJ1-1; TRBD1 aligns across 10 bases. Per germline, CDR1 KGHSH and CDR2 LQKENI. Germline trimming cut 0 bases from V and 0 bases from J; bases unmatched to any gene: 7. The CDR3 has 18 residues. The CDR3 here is CASSPPRGQGSLNTEAFF. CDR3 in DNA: TGTGCCAGCTCACCACCTCGGGGACAGGGGAGCTTGAACACTGAAGCTTTCTTT.

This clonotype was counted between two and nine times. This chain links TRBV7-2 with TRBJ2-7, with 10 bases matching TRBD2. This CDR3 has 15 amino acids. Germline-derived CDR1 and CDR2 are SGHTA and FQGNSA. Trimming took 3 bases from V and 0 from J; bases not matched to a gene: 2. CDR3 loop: CASSFSGGISYEQYF. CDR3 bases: TGTGCCAGCAGCTTTAGCGGGGGGATCTCCTACGAGCAGTACTTC.

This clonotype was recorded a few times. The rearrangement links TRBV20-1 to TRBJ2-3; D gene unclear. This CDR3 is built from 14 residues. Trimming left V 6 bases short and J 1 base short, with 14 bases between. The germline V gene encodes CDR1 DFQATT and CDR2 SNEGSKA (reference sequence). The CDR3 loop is CSALKGTGTDTQYF. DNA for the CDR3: TGCAGTGCCCTAAAAGGAACTGGCACAGATACGCAGTATTTT.

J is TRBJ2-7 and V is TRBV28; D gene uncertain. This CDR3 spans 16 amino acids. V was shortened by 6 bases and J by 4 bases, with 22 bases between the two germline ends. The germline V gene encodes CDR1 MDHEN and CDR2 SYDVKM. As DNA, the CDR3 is TGTGCCAGCAGCTTGCGGACGGGTGTCTGGTCATACGAGCAGTACGTC. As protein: CASSLRTGVWSYEQYV.

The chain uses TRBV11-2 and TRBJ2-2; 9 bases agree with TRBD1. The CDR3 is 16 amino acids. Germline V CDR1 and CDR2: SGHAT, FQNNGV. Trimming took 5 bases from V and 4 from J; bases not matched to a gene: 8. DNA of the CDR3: TGTGCCAGCAGCCCTGCCGGGACAGGGACCACCGGGGAGCTGTTTTTT. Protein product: CASSPAGTGTTGELFF.

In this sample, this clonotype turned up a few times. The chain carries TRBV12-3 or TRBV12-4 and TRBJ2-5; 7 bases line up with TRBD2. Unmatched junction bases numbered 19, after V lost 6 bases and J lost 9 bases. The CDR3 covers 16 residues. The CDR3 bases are TGTGCCAGCAGGGCCCTCGGCGGGGGTTGGCAAGGAGCCCAGTACTTC. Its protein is CASRALGGGWQGAQYF.

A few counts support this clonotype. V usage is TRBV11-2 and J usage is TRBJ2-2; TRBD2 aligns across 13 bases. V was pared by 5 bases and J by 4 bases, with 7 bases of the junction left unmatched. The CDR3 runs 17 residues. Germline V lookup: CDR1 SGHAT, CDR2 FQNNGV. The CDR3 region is CASSLRLAGGSTGELFF. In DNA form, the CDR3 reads TGTGCCAGCAGCCTCCGACTAGCGGGGGGTTCCACCGGGGAGCTGTTTTTT.

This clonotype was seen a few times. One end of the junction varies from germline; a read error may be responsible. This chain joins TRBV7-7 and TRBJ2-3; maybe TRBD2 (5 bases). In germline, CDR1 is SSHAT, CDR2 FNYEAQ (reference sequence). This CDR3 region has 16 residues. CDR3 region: CASSPRVTTDTDTQYF. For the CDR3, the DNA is TGTGCTAGCAGCCCCCGAGTGACTACGGACACAGATACGCAGTATTTT.

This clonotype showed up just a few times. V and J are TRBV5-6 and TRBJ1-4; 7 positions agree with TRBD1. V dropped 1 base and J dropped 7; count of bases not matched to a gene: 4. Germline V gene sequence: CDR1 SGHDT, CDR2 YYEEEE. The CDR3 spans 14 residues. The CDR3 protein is CASSLFQGGEKLFF. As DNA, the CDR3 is TGTGCCAGCAGCTTGTTTCAGGGGGGTGAAAAACTGTTTTTT. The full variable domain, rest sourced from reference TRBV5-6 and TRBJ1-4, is DAGVTQSPTHLIKTRGQQVTLRCSPKSGHDTVSWYQQALGQGPQFIFQYYEEEERQRGNFPDRFSGHQFPNYSSELNVNALLLGDSALYLCASSLFQGGEKLFFGSGTQLSVL.

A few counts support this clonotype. The CDR3 coding sequence is TGTGCCAGCAGTTCGACAGACCCATCGAGCGGAGATACGCAGTATTTT. It codes for CASSSTDPSSGDTQYF. The chain links TRBV6-5 to TRBJ2-3; D may match TRBD1 or TRBD2 (5 bases each). The CDR3 is made up of 16 amino acids. The V end lost 4 bases, the J end lost 5 bases, and 19 bases lay between the germline ends. Germline V lookup: CDR1 MNHEY, CDR2 SVGAGI.

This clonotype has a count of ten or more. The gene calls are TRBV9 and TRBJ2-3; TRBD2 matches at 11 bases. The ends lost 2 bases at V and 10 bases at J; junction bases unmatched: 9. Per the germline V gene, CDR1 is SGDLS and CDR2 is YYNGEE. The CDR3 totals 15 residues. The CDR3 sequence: CASSVALAGGESQYF. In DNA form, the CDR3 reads TGTGCCAGCAGCGTGGCGCTAGCGGGGGGAGAGTCGCAGTATTTT.